The source of this T cell receptor (beta chain) is a study of regulatory T cells in long-lasting Graves disease. Both iRepertoire HTBI primers and Arm-PCR of CDR3 regions were used to build the TCR beta libraries. MiXCR was run by TCRdb on the multiplex PCR reads, yielding one entry per CDR3 protein. This sample has 400,000 to 500,000 distinct CDR3 sequences; around 13% occur once, and the top ten carry approximately 17%. There are 14 residues in the CDR3. Germline V CDR1 and CDR2: MGHRA, YSYEKL. Germline trimming cut 5 bases from V and 6 bases from J; bases unmatched to any gene: 3. As for time point: newly diagnosed GD, antithyroid drugs for less than 3 months. Following extraction of RNA from PBMCs, that RNA was used to make the TCR library. Clinicians diagnosed Graves' disease using American Thyroid Association guidelines. These data also formed part of another study, on T cells in Graves' hyperthyroidism and ophthalmopathy. From that study: Diagnoses rested on clinical symptoms, serum thyroxine and TRAb, thyroid ultrasound and orbital computed tomography. Most thyroid clonotypes that were expanded above 0.001 also turned up in blood.

The chain is built from TRBV4-1 and TRBJ1-6, with 8 nucleotides matching TRBD1. The TCR comes from a woman in her forties or fifties with Graves disease. Sequencing used peripheral blood mononuclear cells (PBMCs), obtained at new diagnosis, from a patient treated with antithyroid drugs. The CDR3 DNA is TGCGCCAGCAGCGGGACAGGAGTTAATTCACCCCTCCACTTT. Translation: CASSGTGVNSPLHF.